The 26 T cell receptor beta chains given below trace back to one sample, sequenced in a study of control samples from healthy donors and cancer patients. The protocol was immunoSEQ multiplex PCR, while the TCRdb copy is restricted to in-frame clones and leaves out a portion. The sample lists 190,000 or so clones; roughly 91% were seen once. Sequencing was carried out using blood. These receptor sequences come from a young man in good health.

The CDR3 sequence is CASIFSAGGLYNEQFF. The CDR3 DNA sequence: TGTGCCAGCATATTCTCCGCGGGGGGACTTTACAATGAGCAGTTCTTC. The rearrangement links TRBV11-2 to TRBJ2-1, with 8 bases aligning to TRBD2. Germline trimming cut 7 bases from V and 4 bases from J; bases unmatched to any gene: 12. This CDR3 has 16 amino acids. Germline CDR1 SGHAT, CDR2 FQNNGV. The entire variable domain, with the rest obtained from reference TRBV11-2 and TRBJ2-1, is as follows: EAGVAQSPRYKIIEKRQSVAFWCNPISGHATLYWYQQILGQGPKLLIQFQNNGVVDDSQLPKDRFSAERLKGVDSTLKIQPAKLEDSAVYLCASIFSAGGLYNEQFFGPGTRLTVL.

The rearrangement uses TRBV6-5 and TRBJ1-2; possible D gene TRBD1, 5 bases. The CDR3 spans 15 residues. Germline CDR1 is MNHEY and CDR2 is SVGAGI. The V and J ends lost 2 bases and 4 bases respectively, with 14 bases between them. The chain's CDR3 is CASSYQIGAFYGYTF. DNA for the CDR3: TGTGCCAGCAGTTACCAAATCGGGGCCTTCTATGGCTACACCTTC.

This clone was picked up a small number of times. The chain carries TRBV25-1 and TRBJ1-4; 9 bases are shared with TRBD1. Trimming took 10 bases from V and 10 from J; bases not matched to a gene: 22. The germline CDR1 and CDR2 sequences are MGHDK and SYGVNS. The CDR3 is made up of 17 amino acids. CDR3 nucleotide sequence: TGTGCCATCCTAGTCGAGACAGGGGGTGTACCGGCTGGAAAACTGTTTTTT. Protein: CAILVETGGVPAGKLFF. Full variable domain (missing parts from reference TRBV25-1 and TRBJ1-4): EADIYQTPRYLVIGTGKKITLECSQTMGHDKMYWYQQDPGMELHLIHYSYGVNSTEKGDLSSESTVSRIRTEHFPLTLESARPSHTSQYLCAILVETGGVPAGKLFFGSGTQLSVL.

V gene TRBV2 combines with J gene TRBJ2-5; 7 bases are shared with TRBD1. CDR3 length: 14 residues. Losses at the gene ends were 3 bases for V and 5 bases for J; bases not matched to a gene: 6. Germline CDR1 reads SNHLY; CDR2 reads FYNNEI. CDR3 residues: CASSDLTGDETQYF. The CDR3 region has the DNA TGTGCCAGCAGTGACCTCACAGGGGACGAGACCCAGTACTTC. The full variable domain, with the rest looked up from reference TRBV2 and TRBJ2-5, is EPEVTQTPSHQVTQMGQEVILRCVPISNHLYFYWYRQILGQKVEFLVSFYNNEISEKSEIFDDQFSVERPDGSNFTLKIRSTKLEDSAMYFCASSDLTGDETQYFGPGTRLLVL.

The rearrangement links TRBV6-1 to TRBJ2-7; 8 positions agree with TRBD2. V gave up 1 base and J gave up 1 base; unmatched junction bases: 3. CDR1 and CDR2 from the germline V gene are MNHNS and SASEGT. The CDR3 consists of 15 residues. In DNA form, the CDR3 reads TGTGCCAGCAGTGAAGAGATAGCGGGATCCTACGAGCAGTACTTC. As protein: CASSEEIAGSYEQYF.

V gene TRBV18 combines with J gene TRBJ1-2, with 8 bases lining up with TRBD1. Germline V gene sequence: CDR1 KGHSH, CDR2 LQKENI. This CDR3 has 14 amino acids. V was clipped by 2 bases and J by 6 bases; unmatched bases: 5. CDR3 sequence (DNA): TGTGCCAGCTCACCATCGACAGGGGTTAATGGCTACACCTTC. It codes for CASSPSTGVNGYTF. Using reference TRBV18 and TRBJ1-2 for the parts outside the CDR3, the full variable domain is NAGVMQNPRHLVRRRGQEARLRCSPMKGHSHVYWYRQLPEEGLKFMVYLQKENIIDESGMPKERFSAEFPKEGPSILRIQQVVRGDSAAYFCASSPSTGVNGYTFGSGTRLTVV.

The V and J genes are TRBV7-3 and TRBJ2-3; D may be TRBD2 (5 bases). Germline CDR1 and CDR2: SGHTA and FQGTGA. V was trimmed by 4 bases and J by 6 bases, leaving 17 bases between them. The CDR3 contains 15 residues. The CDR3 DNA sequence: TGTGCCAGCAGCTCGCGGACTGGTACGCCGGATACGCAGTATTTT. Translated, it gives CASSSRTGTPDTQYF.

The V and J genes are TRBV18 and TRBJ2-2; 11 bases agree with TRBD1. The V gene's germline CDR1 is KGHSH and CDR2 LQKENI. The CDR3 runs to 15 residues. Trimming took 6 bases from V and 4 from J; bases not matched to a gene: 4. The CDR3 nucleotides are TGTGCCAGCTCGCCCGGGACAGGGGGCACCGGGGAGCTGTTTTTT. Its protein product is CASSPGTGGTGELFF.

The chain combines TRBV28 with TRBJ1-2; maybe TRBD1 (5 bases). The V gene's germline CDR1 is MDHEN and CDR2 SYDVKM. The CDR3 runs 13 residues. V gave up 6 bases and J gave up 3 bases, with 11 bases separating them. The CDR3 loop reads CASSPDRYYGYTF. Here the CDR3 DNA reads TGTGCCAGCAGCCCAGACAGATACTATGGCTACACCTTC.

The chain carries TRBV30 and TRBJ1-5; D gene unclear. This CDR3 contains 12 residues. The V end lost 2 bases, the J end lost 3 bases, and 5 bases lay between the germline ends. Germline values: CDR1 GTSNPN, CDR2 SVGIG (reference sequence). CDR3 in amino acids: CAWSMVNQPQHF. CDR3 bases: TGTGCCTGGAGTATGGTCAATCAGCCCCAGCATTTT.

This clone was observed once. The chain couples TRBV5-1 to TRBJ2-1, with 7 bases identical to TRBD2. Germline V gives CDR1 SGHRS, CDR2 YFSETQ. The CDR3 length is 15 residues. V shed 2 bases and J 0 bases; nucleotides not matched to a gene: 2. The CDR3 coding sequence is TGCGCCAGCAGCTTAGCGGGGCCCTCCTACAATGAGCAGTTCTTC. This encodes CASSLAGPSYNEQFF.

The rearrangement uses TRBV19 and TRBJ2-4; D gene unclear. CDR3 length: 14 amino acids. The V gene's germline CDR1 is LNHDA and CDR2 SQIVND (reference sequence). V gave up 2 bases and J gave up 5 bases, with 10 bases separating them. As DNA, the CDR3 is TGTGCCAGTAGTATAAGCTTTCGGGAAAACATTCAGTACTTC. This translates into CASSISFRENIQYF. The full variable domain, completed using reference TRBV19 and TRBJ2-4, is DGGITQSPKYLFRKEGQNVTLSCEQNLNHDAMYWYRQDPGQGLRLIYYSQIVNDFQKGDIAEGYSVSREKKESFPLTVTSAQKNPTAFYLCASSISFRENIQYFGAGTRLSVL.

The DNA of the CDR3 is TGTGCCAGCAGCCAAGTCGGGATTACGAATGAGCAGTTCTTC. Amino acids: CASSQVGITNEQFF. The chain uses TRBV3-1 (or the pseudogene TRBV3-2) and TRBJ2-1; tentative D call: TRBD2 (5 bases). The CDR3 covers 14 residues. Trimming pared 1 base from V and 7 bases from J, leaving 11 bases between. Germline V gene data show CDR1 as LGHDT and CDR2 as YNNKEL (reference sequence).

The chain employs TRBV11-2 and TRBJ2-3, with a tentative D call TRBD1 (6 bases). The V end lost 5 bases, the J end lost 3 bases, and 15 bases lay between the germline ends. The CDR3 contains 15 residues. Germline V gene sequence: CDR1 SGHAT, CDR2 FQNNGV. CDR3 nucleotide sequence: TGTGCCAGCAGCAAACAGGGTATTAATACAGATACGCAGTATTTT. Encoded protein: CASSKQGINTDTQYF. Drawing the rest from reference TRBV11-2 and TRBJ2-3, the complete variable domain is EAGVAQSPRYKIIEKRQSVAFWCNPISGHATLYWYQQILGQGPKLLIQFQNNGVVDDSQLPKDRFSAERLKGVDSTLKIQPAKLEDSAVYLCASSKQGINTDTQYFGPGTRLTVL.

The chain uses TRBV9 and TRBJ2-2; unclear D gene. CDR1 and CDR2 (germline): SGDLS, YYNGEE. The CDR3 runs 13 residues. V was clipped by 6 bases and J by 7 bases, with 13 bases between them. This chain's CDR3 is CASTRSVGGELFF. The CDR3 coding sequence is TGTGCCAGCACCCGGAGTGTGGGCGGGGAGCTGTTTTTT.

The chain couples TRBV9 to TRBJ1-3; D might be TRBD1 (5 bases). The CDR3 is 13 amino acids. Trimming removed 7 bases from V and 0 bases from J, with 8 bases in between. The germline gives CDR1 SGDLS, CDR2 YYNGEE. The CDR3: CASGQGSGNTIYF. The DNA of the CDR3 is TGTGCCAGCGGTCAGGGCTCTGGAAACACCATATATTTT.

CDR3 DNA sequence: TGCAGCGTTGTCCCGGGACATTTATACAATGAGCAGTTCTTC. Residues: CSVVPGHLYNEQFF. The chain joins TRBV29-1 to TRBJ2-1, with D maybe TRBD1 (6 bases). CDR3 length: 14 amino acids. Germline V gene data show CDR1 as SQVTM and CDR2 as ANQGSEA. Between the trimmed V and J ends, which lost 4 bases and 4 bases, there was a span of 14 bases.

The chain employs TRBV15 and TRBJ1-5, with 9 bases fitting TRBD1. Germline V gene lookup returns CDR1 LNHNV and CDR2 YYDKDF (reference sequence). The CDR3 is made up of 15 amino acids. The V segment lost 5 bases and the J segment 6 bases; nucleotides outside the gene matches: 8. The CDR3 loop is CATSGVQGAGQPQHF. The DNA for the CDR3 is TGTGCCACCAGCGGAGTACAGGGGGCTGGTCAGCCCCAGCATTTT.

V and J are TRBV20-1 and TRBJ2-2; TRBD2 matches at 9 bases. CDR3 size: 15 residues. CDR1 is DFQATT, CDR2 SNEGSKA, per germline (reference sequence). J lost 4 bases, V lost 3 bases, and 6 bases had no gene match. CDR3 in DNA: TGCAGTGCTAGTTTGGCGGGGGGGAGCACCGGGGAGCTGTTTTTT. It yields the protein CSASLAGGSTGELFF.

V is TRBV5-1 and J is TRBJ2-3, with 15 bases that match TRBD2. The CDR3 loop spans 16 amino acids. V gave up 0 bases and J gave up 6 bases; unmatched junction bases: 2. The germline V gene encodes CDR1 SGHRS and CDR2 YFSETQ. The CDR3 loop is CASSLAGTSGGDTQYF. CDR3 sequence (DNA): TGCGCCAGCAGCTTGGCCGGGACTAGCGGGGGGGATACGCAGTATTTT.

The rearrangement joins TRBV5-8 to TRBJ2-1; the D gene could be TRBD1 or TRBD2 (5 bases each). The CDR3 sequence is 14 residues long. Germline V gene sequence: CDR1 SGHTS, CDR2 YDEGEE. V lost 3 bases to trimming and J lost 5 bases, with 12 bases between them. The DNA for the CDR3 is TGTGCCAGCAGCTCGACCCGGGGCCACAATGAGCAGTTCTTC. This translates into CASSSTRGHNEQFF.

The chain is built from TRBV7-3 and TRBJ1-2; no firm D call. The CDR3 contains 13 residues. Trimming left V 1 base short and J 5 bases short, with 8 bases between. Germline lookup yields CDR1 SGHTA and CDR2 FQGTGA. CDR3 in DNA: TGTGCCAGCAGCTTAATTGGCGGATATGGCTACACCTTC. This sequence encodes CASSLIGGYGYTF.

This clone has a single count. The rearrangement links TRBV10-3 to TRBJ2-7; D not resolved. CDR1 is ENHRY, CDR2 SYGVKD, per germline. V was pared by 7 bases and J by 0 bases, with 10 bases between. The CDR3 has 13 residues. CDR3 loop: CAITPANSYEQYF. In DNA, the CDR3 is TGTGCCATCACACCCGCTAACTCCTACGAGCAGTACTTC.

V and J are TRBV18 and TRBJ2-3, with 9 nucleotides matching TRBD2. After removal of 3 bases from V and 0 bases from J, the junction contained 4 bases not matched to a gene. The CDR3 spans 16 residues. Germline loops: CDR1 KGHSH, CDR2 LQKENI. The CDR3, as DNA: TGTGCCAGCTCACCGCTAGCGGGGTCAAGCACAGATACGCAGTATTTT. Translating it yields CASSPLAGSSTDTQYF.

The CDR3 is CASSLGGSSYNEQFF. Written as DNA, the CDR3 is TGTGCCAGCAGCTTAGGAGGGAGCTCCTACAATGAGCAGTTCTTC. J is TRBJ2-1 and V is TRBV11-3; TRBD2 might be the D (5 bases). The CDR3 covers 15 residues. Germline V gives CDR1 SGHNT, CDR2 YENEEA. Trimming left V 1 base short and J 0 bases short, with 7 bases between.

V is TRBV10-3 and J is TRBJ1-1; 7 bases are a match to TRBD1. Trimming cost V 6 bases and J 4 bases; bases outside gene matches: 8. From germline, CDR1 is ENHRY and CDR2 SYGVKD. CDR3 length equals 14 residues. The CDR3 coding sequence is TGTGCCATCAGATTTGACAGGGCCGGCACTGAAGCTTTCTTT. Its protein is CAIRFDRAGTEAFF.